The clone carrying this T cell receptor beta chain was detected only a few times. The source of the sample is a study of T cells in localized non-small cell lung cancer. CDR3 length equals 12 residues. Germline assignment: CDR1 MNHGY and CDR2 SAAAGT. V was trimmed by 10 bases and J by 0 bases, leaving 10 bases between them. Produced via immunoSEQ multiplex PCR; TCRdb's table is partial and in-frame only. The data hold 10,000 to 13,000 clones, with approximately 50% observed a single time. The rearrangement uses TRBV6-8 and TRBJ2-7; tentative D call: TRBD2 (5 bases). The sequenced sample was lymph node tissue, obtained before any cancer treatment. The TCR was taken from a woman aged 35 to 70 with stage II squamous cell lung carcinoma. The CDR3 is CATGRDSYEQYF. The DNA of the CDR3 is TGTGCCACGGGAAGGGACTCCTACGAGCAGTACTTC.